The 2 T cell receptor beta chains below all came from one sample that was sequenced in a study of blood T cell repertoires in COVID-19. The assay was immunoSEQ multiplex PCR, and TCRdb's table has in-frame clones only and misses some. Among roughly 300,000 clones listed, approximately 91% were seen once. Sequencing was carried out using peripheral blood. The receptors come from a young man with active or convalescent COVID-19.

The genes are TRBV5-1 and TRBJ1-4; 7 bases match TRBD1. Trimming at V came to 7 bases and at J to 4 bases, leaving 10 bases not matched to a gene. The CDR3 runs to 15 residues. CDR1 is SGHRS, CDR2 YFSETQ, per germline. CDR3 DNA sequence: TGCGCCAGCGCATCCACAGGGGCTCATAATGAAAAACTGTTTTTT. Protein product: CASASTGAHNEKLFF.

The chain links TRBV10-1 to TRBJ1-1; TRBD1 is a possible D gene (5 bases). Per the germline V gene, CDR1 is WNHNN and CDR2 is SYGVQD (reference sequence). The CDR3 contains 13 residues. V was shortened by 5 bases and J by 2 bases, with 9 bases between the two germline ends. This CDR3 is CASSQGINTEAFF. The CDR3 bases are TGCGCCAGCAGTCAGGGAATTAACACTGAAGCTTTCTTT.